This T cell receptor beta chain was recorded in a study of cytotoxic CD8 clonotypes in ibrutinib-treated CLL. Study overall: Response sampling took place at median about 12 months of treatment, range 6 to 36. Findings of the study overall: Public clonotypes, rarely seen, contracted or held steady on treatment.

Produced via immunoSEQ multiplex PCR; TCRdb's table is partial and in-frame only. This sample has about 130,000 clones, with around three quarters found just once. On this clone: The antigen remains unidentified.

The CDR3 sequence is 12 residues long. Trimming left V 5 bases short and J 7 bases short, with 12 bases between. CDR1 and CDR2 (germline): SGHVS, FQNEAQ. The chain couples TRBV7-8 to TRBJ2-7; maybe TRBD2 (5 bases). Source: PBMCs, taken after 12 months of ibrutinib treatment. The source of this sequence is a human donor with chronic lymphocytic leukemia. In nucleotides, the CDR3 is TGTGCCAGCAGCCCCGGACTCAATGAGCAGTACTTC. Translating it yields CASSPGLNEQYF.